Described below is a single T cell receptor beta chain sequence and its context. Assay used: immunoSEQ multiplex PCR; TCRdb lists only in-frame clones, some missing. The table records 650,000 to 800,000 clones, 80% to 90% of them present only once. This sample was taken from a study of blood T cell repertoires in COVID-19. The sequence derives from a woman younger than 35 with acute or convalescent COVID-19. Sequencing used peripheral blood.

CDR3 in amino acids: CASSRGGLNQPQHF. CDR3 DNA: TGTGCCAGCAGTAGGGGGGGCTTGAATCAGCCCCAGCATTTT. This chain uses TRBV6-5 with TRBJ1-5, with TRBD1 as a possible D gene (6 bases). Per the germline V gene, CDR1 is MNHEY and CDR2 is SVGAGI. The CDR3 consists of 14 residues. Trimming cost V 5 bases and J 4 bases, with 12 bases left between them.